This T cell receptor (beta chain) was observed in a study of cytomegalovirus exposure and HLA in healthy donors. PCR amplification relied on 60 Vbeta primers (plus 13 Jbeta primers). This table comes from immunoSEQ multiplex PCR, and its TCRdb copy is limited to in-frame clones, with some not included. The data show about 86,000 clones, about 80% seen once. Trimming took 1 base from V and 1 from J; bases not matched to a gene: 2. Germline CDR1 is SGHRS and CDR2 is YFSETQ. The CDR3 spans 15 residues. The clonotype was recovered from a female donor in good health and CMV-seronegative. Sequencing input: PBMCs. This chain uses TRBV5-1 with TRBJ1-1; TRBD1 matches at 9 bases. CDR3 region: CASSLSGQGNTEAFF. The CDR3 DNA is TGCGCCAGCAGCTTGTCGGGACAGGGGAACACTGAAGCTTTCTTT.